Reported below is one TCR beta chain. Its target is not known. This sample stems from a study of post-analysis software for immune sequencing data. Study overall: Relapsing-remitting, secondary progressive and progressive-relapsing multiple sclerosis were all included among the disease courses. Findings and caveats of the study: Roughly five TRBV segments appeared more often in patients than in controls, and TRBV5-6, TRBV5-1 and TRBV20-1 were among these. Significantly decreased normalized Chao1 diversity was recorded for multiple sclerosis patients relative to controls.

This CDR3 is 14 amino acids long. Germline V gives CDR1 LGHDT, CDR2 YNNKEL (reference sequence). V shed 3 bases, J shed 3 bases, and the junction held 2 bases outside the gene matches. Unique-molecular-identifier-tagged TCR beta cDNA libraries were used. Via MiXCR, TCRdb re-called the PCR reads, giving one row per CDR3 protein. Seen here are hundreds of thousands of distinct CDR3 sequences, roughly 50% observed once, and the top ten hold over 4%. This sequence originates from a girl aged 5 to 17 with multiple sclerosis. The sequenced material came from blood. The chain employs TRBV3-1 and TRBJ2-7; 10 nucleotides match TRBD1. The CDR3 DNA follows: TGTGCCAGCAGCCACGGACAGGGGGTCTACGAGCAGTACTTC. Encoded protein: CASSHGQGVYEQYF.